The present T cell receptor beta chain was sequenced within a study of blood T cell repertoires in COVID-19. About the research overall: Cohort 3 recovered donors had two negative PCRs, clearance, or symptom resolution. The cDNA or gDNA used as material had been derived from T cells, B-cell-depleted T cells, or PBMCs.

In the authors' workflow: Amplified reference gene primers provided the basis for estimating nucleated cell counts. Data came from immunoSEQ multiplex PCR; TCRdb stores just in-frame clones and leaves some out. Clone size and the V and J calls come from that table; the DNA yielded D and trimming. The sample carries some 300,000 clones, 88% recorded once. Ages ranged from about 18 to 89 years, with residence in 24 US areas. Trimming took 0 bases from V and 4 from J; bases not matched to a gene: 3. Germline V lookup: CDR1 MNHEY, CDR2 SVGAGI. The CDR3 runs to 15 residues. V gene TRBV6-5 combines with J gene TRBJ1-3; 7 bases are shared with TRBD1. This TCR was sampled from a woman aged 60-75 years in a cohort exposed to, infected with or recovered from COVID-19 (not recorded which). Sequencing was performed on PBMCs or T cells enriched from blood (not recorded which). CDR3 sequence: CASSYSTGTGNTIYF. The DNA of the CDR3 is TGTGCCAGCAGTTACTCGACAGGGACGGGAAACACCATATATTTT.